A single sample gave rise to the 4 T cell receptor beta chains below, sequenced in a study of PD-1 blockade in classical Hodgkin lymphoma. Each patient's relapse followed autologous stem cell transplantation, and brentuximab vedotin exposure varied. Here immunoSEQ multiplex PCR was the method, and the copy in TCRdb shows in-frame clones only, minus some. The data contain under 70,000 clones, more than 70% of them singletons. The source was peripheral blood mononuclear cells (PBMCs), collected at baseline. The receptors were sampled from a human donor with classical Hodgkin lymphoma.

V and J are TRBV6-5 and TRBJ2-7, with 8 bases lining up with TRBD1. The CDR3 totals 14 residues. Germline loops: CDR1 MNHEY, CDR2 SVGAGI. V was clipped by 6 bases and J by 5 bases; unmatched bases: 9. Here the CDR3 DNA reads TGTGCCAGCAGAACGGGACAGGTACGGAACGAGCAGTACTTC. It codes for CASRTGQVRNEQYF.

The J gene is TRBJ1-4, the V gene TRBV11-2, with a weak D call TRBD1 (6 bases). V lost 1 base to trimming and J lost 7 bases, with 10 bases between them. The germline gives CDR1 SGHAT, CDR2 FQNNGV. The CDR3 spans 14 residues. The CDR3 nucleotides are TGTGCCAGCAGCTTAGTCCAGGGGCGTGAAAAACTGTTTTTT. This gives the protein CASSLVQGREKLFF.

The V and J genes are TRBV15 and TRBJ2-3, with 9 bases identical to TRBD2. Trimming cost V 1 base and J 1 base; bases outside gene matches: 0. Germline V gene data show CDR1 as LNHNV and CDR2 as YYDKDF (reference sequence). The length of the CDR3 is 15 residues. The CDR3 reads CATSRASGGTDTQYF. The CDR3 DNA follows: TGTGCCACCAGCAGAGCTAGCGGGGGCACAGATACGCAGTATTTT.

The chain has TRBV6-5 and TRBJ2-5; 9 positions match TRBD2. The CDR3 runs 16 residues. CDR1 is MNHEY, CDR2 SVGAGI, per germline. After removal of 2 bases from V and 5 bases from J, the junction contained 9 bases not matched to a gene. CDR3 region: CASSYGGGAFHETQYF. CDR3 coding DNA: TGTGCCAGCAGTTACGGCGGGGGGGCCTTTCACGAGACCCAGTACTTC.